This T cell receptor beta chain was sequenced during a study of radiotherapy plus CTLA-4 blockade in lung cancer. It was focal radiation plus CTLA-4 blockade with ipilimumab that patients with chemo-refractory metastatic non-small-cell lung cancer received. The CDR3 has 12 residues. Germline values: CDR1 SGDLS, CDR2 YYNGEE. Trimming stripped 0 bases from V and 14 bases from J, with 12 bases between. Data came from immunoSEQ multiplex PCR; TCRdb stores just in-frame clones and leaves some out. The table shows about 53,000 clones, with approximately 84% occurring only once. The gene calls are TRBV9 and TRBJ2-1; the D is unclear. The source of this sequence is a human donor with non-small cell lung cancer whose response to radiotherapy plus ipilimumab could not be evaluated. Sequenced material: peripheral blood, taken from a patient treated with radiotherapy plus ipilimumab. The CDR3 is CASSVEEVCKFF. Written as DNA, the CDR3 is TGTGCCAGCAGCGTAGAAGAGGTCTGTAAGTTCTTC.